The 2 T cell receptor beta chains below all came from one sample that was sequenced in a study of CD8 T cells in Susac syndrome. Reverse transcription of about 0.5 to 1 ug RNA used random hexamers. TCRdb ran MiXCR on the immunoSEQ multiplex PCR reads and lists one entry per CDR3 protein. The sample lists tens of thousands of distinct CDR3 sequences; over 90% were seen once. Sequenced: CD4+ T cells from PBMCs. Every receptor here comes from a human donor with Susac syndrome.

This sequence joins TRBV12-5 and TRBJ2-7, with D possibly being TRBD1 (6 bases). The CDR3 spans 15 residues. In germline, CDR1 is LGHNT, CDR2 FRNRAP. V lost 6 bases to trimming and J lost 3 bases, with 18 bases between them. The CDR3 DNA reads TGTGCTAGTGGACCTGACAGGTCGCTCCTCTACGAGCAGTACTTC. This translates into CASGPDRSLLYEQYF.

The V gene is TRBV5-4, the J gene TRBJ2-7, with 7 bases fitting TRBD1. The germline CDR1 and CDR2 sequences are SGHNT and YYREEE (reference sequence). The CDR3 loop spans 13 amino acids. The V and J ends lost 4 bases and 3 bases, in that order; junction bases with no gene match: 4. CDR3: CASSRDSGYEQYF. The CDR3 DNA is TGTGCCAGCAGCCGGGACAGTGGCTACGAGCAGTACTTC.